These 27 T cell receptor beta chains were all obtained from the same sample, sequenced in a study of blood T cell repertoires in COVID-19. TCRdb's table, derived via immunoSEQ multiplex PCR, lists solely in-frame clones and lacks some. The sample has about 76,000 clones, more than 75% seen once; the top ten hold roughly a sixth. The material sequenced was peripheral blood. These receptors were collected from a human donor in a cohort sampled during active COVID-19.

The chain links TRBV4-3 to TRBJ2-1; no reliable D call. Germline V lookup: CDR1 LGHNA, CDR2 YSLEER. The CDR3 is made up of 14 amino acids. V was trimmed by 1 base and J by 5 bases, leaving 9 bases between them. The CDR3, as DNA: TGCGCCAGCAGCCAAGGATGGCAGGACAATGAGCAGTTCTTC. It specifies CASSQGWQDNEQFF.

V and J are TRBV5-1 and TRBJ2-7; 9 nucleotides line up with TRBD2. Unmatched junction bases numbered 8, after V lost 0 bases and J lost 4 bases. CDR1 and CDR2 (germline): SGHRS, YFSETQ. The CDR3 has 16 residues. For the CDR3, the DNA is TGCGCCAGCAGCTTGGAAGGTAGCGGGAGATCTTACGAGCAGTACTTC. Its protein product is CASSLEGSGRSYEQYF.

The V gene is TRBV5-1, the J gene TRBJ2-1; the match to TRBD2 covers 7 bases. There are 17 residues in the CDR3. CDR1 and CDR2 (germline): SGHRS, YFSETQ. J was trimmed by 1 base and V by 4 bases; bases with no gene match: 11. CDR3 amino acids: CASSARPEAGSYNEQFF. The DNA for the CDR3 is TGCGCCAGCAGCGCGCGCCCCGAAGCGGGATCCTACAATGAGCAGTTCTTC.

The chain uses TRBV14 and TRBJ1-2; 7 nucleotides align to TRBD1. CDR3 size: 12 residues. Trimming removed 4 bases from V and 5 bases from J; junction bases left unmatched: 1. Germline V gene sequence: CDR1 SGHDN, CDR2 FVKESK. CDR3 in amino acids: CASSPTGYGYTF. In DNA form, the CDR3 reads TGTGCCAGCAGCCCGACAGGGTATGGCTACACCTTC.

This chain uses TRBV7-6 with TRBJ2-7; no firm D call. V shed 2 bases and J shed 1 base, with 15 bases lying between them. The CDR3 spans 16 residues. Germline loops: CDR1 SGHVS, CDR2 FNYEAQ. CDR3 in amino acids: CASSLYQEPSSYEQYF. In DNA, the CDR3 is TGTGCCAGCAGCTTATACCAGGAACCTTCTTCCTACGAGCAGTACTTC.

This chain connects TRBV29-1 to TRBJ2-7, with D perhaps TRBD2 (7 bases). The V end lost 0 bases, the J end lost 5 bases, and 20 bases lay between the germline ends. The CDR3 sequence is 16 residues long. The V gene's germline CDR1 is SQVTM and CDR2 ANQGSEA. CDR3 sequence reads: CSVEDRAGAGVDEQYF. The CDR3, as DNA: TGCAGCGTTGAAGATAGGGCGGGGGCAGGAGTCGACGAGCAGTACTTC.

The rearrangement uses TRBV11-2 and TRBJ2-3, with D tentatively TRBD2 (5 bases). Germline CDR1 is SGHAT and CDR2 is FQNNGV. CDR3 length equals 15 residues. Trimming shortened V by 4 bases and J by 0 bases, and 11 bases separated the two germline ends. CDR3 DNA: TGTGCCAGCAGCTCCATCCGGACTAGCACAGATACGCAGTATTTT. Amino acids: CASSSIRTSTDTQYF.

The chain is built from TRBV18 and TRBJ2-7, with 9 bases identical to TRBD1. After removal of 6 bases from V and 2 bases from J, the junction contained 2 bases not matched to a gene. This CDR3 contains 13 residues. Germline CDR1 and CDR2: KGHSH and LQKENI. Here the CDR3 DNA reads TGTGCCAGCTCGGGACAGGGCGCCTACGAGCAGTACTTC. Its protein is CASSGQGAYEQYF.

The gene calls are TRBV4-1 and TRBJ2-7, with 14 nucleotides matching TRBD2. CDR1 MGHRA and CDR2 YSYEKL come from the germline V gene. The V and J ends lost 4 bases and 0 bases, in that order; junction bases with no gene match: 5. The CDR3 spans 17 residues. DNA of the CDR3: TGCGCCAGCAGCCGGTCGGGACTAGCGGGGGACTCCTACGAGCAGTACTTC. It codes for CASSRSGLAGDSYEQYF.

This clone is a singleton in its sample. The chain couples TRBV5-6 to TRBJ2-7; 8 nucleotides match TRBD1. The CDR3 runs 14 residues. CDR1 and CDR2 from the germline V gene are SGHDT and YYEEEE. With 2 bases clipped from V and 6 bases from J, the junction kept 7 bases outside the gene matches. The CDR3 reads CASSFSDRAGEQYF. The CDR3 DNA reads TGTGCCAGCAGCTTTTCGGACAGGGCCGGCGAGCAGTACTTC.

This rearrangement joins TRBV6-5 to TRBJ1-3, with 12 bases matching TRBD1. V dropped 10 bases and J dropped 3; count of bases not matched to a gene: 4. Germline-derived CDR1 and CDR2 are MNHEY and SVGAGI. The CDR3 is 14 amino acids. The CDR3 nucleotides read TGTGCCATCCGGGACAGGGGGCTTGGAAACACCATATATTTT. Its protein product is CAIRDRGLGNTIYF.

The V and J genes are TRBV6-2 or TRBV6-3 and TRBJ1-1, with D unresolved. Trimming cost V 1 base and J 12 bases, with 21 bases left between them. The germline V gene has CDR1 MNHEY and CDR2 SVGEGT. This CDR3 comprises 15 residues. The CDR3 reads CASSYLEGGSAKPFF. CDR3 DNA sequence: TGTGCCAGCAGTTACTTAGAGGGAGGATCCGCTAAACCTTTCTTT.

The CDR3 DNA is TGTGCCAGCAGCACGACAGAACAAGAGACCCAGTACTTC. Its translation: CASSTTEQETQYF. This chain connects TRBV2 to TRBJ2-5, with D possibly TRBD1 on 5 matching bases. CDR3 length: 13 residues. With 6 bases removed from V and 2 bases from J, the gap between germline ends came to 10 bases. The V gene's germline CDR1 is SNHLY and CDR2 FYNNEI.

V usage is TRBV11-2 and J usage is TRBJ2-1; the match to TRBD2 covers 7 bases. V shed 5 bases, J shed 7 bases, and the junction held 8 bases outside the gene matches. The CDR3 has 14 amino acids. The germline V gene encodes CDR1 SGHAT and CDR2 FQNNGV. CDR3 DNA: TGTGCCAGCAGCCCTACCCAGCGGGGAAATGAGCAGTTCTTC. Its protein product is CASSPTQRGNEQFF.

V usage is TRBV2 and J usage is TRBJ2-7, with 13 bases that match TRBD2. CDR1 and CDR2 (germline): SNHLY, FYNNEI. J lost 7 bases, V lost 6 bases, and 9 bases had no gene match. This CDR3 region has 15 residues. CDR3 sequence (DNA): TGTGCCAGCAGGGTCGGACTAGCGGGAGTAGATGAGCAGTACTTC. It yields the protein CASRVGLAGVDEQYF.

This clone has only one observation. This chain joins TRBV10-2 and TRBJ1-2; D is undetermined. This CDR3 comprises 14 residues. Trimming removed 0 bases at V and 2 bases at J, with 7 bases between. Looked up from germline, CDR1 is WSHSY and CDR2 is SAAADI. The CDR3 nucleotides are TGCGCCAGCAGTGAGTCGAGAGGAAACTATGGCTACACCTTC. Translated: CASSESRGNYGYTF.

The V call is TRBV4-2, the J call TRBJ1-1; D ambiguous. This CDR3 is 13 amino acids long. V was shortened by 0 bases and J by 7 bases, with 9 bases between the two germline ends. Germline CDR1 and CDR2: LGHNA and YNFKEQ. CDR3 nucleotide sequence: TGTGCCAGCAGCCAAGATTCGAGCCATGAAGCTTTCTTT. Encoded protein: CASSQDSSHEAFF.

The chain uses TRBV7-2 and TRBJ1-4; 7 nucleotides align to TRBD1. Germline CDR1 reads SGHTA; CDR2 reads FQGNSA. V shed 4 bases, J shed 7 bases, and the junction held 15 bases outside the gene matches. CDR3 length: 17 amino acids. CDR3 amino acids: CASSSDRFSAVAEKLFF. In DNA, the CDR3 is TGTGCCAGCAGCTCGGACAGGTTTAGTGCCGTCGCTGAAAAACTGTTTTTT.

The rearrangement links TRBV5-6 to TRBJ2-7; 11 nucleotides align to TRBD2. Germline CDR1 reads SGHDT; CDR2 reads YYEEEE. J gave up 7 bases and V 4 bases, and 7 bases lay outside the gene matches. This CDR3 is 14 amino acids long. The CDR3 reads CASSLTSGKGEQYF. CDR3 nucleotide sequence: TGTGCCAGCAGCCTGACTAGCGGGAAGGGAGAGCAGTACTTC.

CDR3 protein: CASSWGNKGYEQYF. DNA of the CDR3: TGTGCCAGCAGCTGGGGCAACAAAGGTTACGAGCAGTACTTC. V usage is TRBV7-2 and J usage is TRBJ2-7; D perhaps matches TRBD1 (5 bases). CDR3 length equals 14 residues. Trimming removed 4 bases at V and 4 bases at J, with 14 bases between. Germline V gene data show CDR1 as SGHTA and CDR2 as FQGNSA.

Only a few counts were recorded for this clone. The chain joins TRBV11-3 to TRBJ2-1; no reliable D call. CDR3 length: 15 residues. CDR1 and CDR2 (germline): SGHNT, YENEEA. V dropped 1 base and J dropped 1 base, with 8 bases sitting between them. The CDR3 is CASSLGSSSYNEQFF. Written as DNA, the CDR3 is TGTGCCAGCAGCTTAGGATCTAGTTCCTACAATGAGCAGTTCTTC.

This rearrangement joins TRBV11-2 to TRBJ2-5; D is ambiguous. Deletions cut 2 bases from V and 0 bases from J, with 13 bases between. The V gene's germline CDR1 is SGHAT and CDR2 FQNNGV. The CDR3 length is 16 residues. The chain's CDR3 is CASSLNPGQYQETQYF. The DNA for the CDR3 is TGTGCCAGCAGCTTAAACCCGGGTCAGTACCAAGAGACCCAGTACTTC.

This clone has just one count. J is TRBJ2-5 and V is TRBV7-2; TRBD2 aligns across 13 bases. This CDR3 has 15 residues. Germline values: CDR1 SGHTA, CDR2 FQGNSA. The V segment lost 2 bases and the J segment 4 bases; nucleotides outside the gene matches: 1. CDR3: CASSLRLAGGETQYF. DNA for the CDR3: TGTGCCAGCAGCTTAAGACTAGCGGGAGGAGAGACCCAGTACTTC.

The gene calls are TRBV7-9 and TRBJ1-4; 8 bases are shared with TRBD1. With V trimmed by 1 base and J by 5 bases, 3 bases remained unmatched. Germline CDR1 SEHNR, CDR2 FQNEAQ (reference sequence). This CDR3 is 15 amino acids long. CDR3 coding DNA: TGTGCCAGCAGCTTAGGAGGACAGGGAAATGAAAAACTGTTTTTT. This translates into CASSLGGQGNEKLFF.

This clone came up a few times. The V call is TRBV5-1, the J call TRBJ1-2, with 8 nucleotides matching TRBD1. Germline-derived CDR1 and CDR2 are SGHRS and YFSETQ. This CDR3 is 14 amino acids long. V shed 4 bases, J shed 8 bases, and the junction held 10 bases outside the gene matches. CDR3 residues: CASSRGQEVEGYTF. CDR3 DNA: TGCGCCAGCAGCCGGGGACAGGAGGTTGAAGGCTACACCTTC.

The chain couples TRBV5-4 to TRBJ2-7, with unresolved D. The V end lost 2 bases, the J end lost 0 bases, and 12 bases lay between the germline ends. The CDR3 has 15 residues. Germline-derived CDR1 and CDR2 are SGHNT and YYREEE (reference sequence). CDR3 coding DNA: TGTGCCAGCAGCTTCGGCGGAAGGAGCTCCTACGAGCAGTACTTC. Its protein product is CASSFGGRSSYEQYF.

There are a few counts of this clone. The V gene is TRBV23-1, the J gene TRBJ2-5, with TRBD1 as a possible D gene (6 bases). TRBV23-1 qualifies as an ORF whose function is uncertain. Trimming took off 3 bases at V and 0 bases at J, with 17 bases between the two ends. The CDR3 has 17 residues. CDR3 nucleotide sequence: TGCGCCAGCAGTCATTATACAGGGCCCGGGTACCAAGAGACCCAGTACTTC. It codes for CASSHYTGPGYQETQYF.